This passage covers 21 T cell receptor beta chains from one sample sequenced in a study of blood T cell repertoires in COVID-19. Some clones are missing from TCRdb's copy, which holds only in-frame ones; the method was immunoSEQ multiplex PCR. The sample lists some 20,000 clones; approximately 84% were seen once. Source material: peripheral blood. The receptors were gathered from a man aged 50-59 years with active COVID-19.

CDR3 amino acids: CASSLRGYGNQPQHF. CDR3 sequence (DNA): TGTGCCAGCAGCTTGAGGGGTTACGGCAATCAGCCCCAGCATTTT. The V gene is TRBV5-6, the J gene TRBJ1-5, with D possibly TRBD1 on 5 matching bases. This CDR3 comprises 15 residues. V was clipped by 1 base and J by 2 bases, with 10 bases between them. Germline CDR1 reads SGHDT; CDR2 reads YYEEEE.

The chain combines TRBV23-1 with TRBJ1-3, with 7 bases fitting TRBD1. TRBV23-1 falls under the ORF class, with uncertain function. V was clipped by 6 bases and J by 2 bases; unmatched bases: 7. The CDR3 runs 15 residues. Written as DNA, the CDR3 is TGCGCCAGCAGGCCCCCTACAGGGGCTGGAAACACCATATATTTT. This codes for CASRPPTGAGNTIYF.

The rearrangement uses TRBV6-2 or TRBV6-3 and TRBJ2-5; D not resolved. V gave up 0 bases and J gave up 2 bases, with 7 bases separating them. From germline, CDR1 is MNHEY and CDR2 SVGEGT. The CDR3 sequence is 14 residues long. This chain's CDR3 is CASSYSTQQETQYF. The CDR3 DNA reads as TGTGCCAGCAGTTACTCAACGCAGCAAGAGACCCAGTACTTC.

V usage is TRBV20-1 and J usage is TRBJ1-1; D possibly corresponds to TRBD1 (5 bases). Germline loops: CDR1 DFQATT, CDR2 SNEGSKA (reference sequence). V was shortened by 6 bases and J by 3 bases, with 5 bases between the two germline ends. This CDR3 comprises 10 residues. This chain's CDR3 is CSARDTEAFF. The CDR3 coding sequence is TGCAGTGCCAGGGACACTGAAGCTTTCTTT.

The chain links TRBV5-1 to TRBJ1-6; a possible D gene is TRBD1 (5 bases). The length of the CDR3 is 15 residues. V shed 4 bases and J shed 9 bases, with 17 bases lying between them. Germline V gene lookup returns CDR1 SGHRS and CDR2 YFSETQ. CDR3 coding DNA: TGCGCCAGCAGCCCAAACCAGGCGGGGGGTTCACCCCTCCACTTT. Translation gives CASSPNQAGGSPLHF. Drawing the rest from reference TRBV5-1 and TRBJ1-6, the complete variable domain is KAGVTQTPRYLIKTRGQQVTLSCSPISGHRSVSWYQQTPGQGLQFLFEYFSETQRNKGNFPGRFSGRQFSNSRSEMNVSTLELGDSALYLCASSPNQAGGSPLHFGNGTRLTVT.

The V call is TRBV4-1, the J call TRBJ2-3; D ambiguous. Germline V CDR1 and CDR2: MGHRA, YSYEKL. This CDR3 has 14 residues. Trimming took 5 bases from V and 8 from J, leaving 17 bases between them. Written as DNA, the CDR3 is TGCGCCAGCAGCTTACCGCTCCGACCGGGTACGCAGTATTTT. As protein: CASSLPLRPGTQYF.

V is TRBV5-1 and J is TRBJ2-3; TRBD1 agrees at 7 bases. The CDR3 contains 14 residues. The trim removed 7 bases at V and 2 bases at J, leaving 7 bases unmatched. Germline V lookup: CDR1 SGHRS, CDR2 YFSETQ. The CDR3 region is CASFLGQDTDTQYF. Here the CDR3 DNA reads TGCGCCAGCTTCCTTGGACAGGACACAGATACGCAGTATTTT.

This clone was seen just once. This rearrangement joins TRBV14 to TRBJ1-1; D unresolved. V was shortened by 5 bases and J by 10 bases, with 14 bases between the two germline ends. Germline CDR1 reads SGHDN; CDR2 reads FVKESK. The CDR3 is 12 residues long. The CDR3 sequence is CASSDTIESAFF. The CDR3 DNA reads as TGTGCCAGCAGCGATACTATCGAGTCAGCTTTCTTT.

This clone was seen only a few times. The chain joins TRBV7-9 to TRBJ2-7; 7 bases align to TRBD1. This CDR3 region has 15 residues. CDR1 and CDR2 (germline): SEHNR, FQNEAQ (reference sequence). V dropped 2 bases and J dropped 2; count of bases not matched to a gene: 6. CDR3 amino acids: CASSLKGRGPYEQYF. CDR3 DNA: TGTGCCAGCAGCTTAAAGGGTAGGGGGCCCTACGAGCAGTACTTC.

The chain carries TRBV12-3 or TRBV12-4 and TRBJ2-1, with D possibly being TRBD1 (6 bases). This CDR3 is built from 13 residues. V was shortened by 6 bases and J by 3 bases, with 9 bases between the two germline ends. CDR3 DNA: TGTGCCAGCAGCCAGGGACACTACAATGAGCAGTTCTTC. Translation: CASSQGHYNEQFF.

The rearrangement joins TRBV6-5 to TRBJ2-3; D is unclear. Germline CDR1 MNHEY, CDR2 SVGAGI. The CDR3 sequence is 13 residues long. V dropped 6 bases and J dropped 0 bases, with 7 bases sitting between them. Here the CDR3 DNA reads TGTGCCAGCAGCGGTTTCAGCACAGATACGCAGTATTTT. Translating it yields CASSGFSTDTQYF.

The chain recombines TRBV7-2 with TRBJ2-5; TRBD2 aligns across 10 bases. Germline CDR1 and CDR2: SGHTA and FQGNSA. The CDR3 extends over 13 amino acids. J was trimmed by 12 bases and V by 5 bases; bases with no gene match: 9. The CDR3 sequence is CASSILAGSGEYF. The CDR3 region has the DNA TGTGCCAGCAGCATACTAGCGGGGTCTGGGGAGTACTTC.

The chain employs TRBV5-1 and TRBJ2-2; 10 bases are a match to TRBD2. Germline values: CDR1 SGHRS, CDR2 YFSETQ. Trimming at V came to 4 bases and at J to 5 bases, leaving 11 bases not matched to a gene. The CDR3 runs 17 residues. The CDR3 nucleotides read TGCGCCAGCAGCGCGGGTAGCGGGGGGCCGCGAACCGGGGAGCTGTTTTTT. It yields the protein CASSAGSGGPRTGELFF.

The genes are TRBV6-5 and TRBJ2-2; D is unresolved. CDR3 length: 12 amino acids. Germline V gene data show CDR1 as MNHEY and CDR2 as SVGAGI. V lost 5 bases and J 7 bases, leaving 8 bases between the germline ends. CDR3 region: CASSQIVGELFF. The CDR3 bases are TGTGCCAGCAGTCAGATTGTCGGGGAGCTGTTTTTT.

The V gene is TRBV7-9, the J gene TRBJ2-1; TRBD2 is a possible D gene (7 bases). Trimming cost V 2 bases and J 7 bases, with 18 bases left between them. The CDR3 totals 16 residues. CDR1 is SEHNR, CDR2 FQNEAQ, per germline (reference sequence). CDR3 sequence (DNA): TGTGCCAGCAGCTTACTCTTATCGGGGGGCAGGAATGAGCAGTTCTTC. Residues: CASSLLLSGGRNEQFF.

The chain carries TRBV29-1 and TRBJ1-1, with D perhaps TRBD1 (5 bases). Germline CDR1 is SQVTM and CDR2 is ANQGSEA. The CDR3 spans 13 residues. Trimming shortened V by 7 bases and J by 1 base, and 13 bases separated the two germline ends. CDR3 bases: TGCAGCGCAGCTCTCCAGGGGAACACTGAAGCTTTCTTT. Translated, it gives CSAALQGNTEAFF.

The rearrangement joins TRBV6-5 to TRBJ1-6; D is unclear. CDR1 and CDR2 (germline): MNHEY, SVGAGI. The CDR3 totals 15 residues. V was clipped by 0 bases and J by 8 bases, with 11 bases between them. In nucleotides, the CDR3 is TGTGCCAGCAGTTACTCTGGGAGTTTGGATTCACCCCTCCACTTT. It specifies CASSYSGSLDSPLHF.

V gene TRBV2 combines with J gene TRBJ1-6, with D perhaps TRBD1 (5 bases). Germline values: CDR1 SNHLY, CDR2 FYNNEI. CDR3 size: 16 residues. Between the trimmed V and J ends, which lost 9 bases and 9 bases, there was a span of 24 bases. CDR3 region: CARNGVVGGAGSPLHF. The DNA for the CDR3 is TGTGCCAGAAACGGTGTAGTAGGAGGGGCTGGTTCACCCCTCCACTTT.

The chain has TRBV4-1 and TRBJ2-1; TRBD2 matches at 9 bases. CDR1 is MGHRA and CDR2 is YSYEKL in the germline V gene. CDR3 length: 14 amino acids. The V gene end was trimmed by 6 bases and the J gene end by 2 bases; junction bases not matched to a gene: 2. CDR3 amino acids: CASSGGGAYNEQFF. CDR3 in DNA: TGCGCCAGCAGTGGCGGGGGGGCCTACAATGAGCAGTTCTTC.

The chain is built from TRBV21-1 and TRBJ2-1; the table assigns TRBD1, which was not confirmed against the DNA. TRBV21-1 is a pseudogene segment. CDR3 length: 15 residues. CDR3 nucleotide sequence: TGTGCCAGCAGCAAAGAAGGCAGGCCCCTGACTGAGCAGTTCTTC. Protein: CASSKEGRPLTEQFF.

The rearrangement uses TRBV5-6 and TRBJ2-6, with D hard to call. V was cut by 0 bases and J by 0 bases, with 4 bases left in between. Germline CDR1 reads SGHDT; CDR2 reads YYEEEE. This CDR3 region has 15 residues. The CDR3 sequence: CASSLGSSGANVLTF. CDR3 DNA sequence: TGTGCCAGCAGCTTGGGTAGCTCTGGGGCCAACGTCCTGACTTTC.